A single sample is the source of the 27 T cell receptor beta chains below, sequenced in a study of long-term antiretroviral therapy in people with HIV. They ran version v3.0 of the immunoSEQ assay at survey level. Data came from immunoSEQ multiplex PCR; TCRdb stores just in-frame clones and leaves some out. The sample carries some 11,000 clones, under 90% recorded once. The sample in question was unsorted PBMCs, obtained less than 7.5 years after starting antiretroviral therapy. These receptors all stem from a man aged 50 to 59 with HIV.

DNA of the CDR3: TGTGCCTGGAGTAGCATCCCCGGGGTCACTGAAGCTTTCTTT. Protein: CAWSSIPGVTEAFF. The J gene is TRBJ1-1, the V gene TRBV30; D remains ambiguous. The germline CDR1 and CDR2 sequences are GTSNPN and SVGIG (reference sequence). Trimming pared 2 bases from V and 4 bases from J, leaving 14 bases between. The CDR3 loop spans 14 amino acids.

The chain has TRBV19 and TRBJ2-1; D uncertain. This CDR3 has 13 residues. V lost 4 bases to trimming and J lost 0 bases, with 4 bases between them. Germline values: CDR1 LNHDA, CDR2 SQIVND (reference sequence). CDR3 sequence: CASSTDSYNEQFF. The DNA for the CDR3 is TGTGCCAGTAGTACAGACTCCTACAATGAGCAGTTCTTC.

As to this clone: At one end the junction does not follow the germline gene, possibly because of a read error. CDR3 amino acids: CAGSLRDLTSTEAFF. The DNA for the CDR3 is TGTGCCGGCAGCTTAAGGGACTTGACGTCTACTGAAGCTTTCTTT. This chain connects TRBV7-9 to TRBJ1-1; possible D gene TRBD1, 5 bases. Germline CDR1 SEHNR, CDR2 FQNEAQ (reference sequence). The CDR3 is 15 amino acids.

The chain employs TRBV5-6 and TRBJ2-5; D possibly corresponds to TRBD2 (7 bases). Germline V lookup: CDR1 SGHDT, CDR2 YYEEEE. The CDR3 has 16 amino acids. Trimming removed 3 bases at V and 5 bases at J, with 20 bases between. This CDR3 reads CASSSRGTPRPETQYF. The CDR3 DNA is TGTGCCAGCAGCTCGCGGGGGACACCGAGGCCCGAGACCCAGTACTTC.

CDR3 region: CASSQVENTGELFF. The CDR3, as DNA: TGCGCCAGCAGCCAAGTGGAGAACACCGGGGAGCTGTTTTTT. The V and J genes are TRBV4-1 and TRBJ2-2; no firm D call. This CDR3 is built from 14 residues. The germline V gene encodes CDR1 MGHRA and CDR2 YSYEKL. V dropped 1 base and J dropped 1 base, with 4 bases sitting between them.

The V call is TRBV13, the J call TRBJ1-5, with a possible D match to TRBD1 (5 bases). The CDR3 runs to 14 residues. The V end was cut by 5 bases, the J end by 3 bases, with 11 bases between. CDR1 and CDR2 from the germline V gene are PRHDT and FYEKMQ (reference sequence). The DNA of the CDR3 is TGTGCCAGCAGCCCATACGGGGCCAATCAGCCCCAGCATTTT. It specifies CASSPYGANQPQHF.

This clone has only one observation. V and J are TRBV21-1 and TRBJ2-7; the table calls TRBD1, which could not be checked here. TRBV21-1 represents a pseudogene. CDR3 length equals 15 residues. In nucleotides, the CDR3 is TGTGCCAGCAGCAAAGCGTTCAGGGGGCGCCGCGAGCAGTACTTC. This gives the protein CASSKAFRGRREQYF.

The chain carries TRBV18 and TRBJ1-3; D remains ambiguous. From germline, CDR1 is KGHSH and CDR2 LQKENI. V was trimmed by 2 bases and J by 4 bases, leaving 9 bases between them. The CDR3 has 14 amino acids. In DNA form, the CDR3 reads TGTGCCAGCTCACCAGGGAGGAGAGGAAACACCATATATTTT. It codes for CASSPGRRGNTIYF.

This clone has just one count. V and J are TRBV30 and TRBJ2-3; no firm D call. This CDR3 spans 15 amino acids. Trimming removed 5 bases at V and 0 bases at J, with 15 bases between. Germline assignment: CDR1 GTSNPN and CDR2 SVGIG (reference sequence). The DNA of the CDR3 is TGTGCCTGGGGGGTGGGATACCTTAGCACAGATACGCAGTATTTT. Encoded protein: CAWGVGYLSTDTQYF. Filled out from reference TRBV30 and TRBJ2-3, the complete variable domain reads SQTIHQWPATLVQPVGSPLSLECTVEGTSNPNLYWYRQAAGRGLQLLFYSVGIGQISSEVPQNLSASRPQDRQFILSSKKLLLSDSGFYLCAWGVGYLSTDTQYFGPGTRLTVL.

The gene calls are TRBV29-1 and TRBJ2-2, with 7 positions matching TRBD1. V shed 6 bases and J 3 bases; nucleotides not matched to a gene: 7. CDR3 length: 14 amino acids. Germline V gene lookup returns CDR1 SQVTM and CDR2 ANQGSEA. The CDR3 protein is CSVSPTGYTGELFF. In DNA, the CDR3 is TGCAGCGTCTCGCCGACAGGGTACACCGGGGAGCTGTTTTTT.

The rearrangement uses TRBV7-2 and TRBJ1-6, with a weak D call TRBD1 (5 bases). Deletions cut 0 bases from V and 10 bases from J, with 19 bases between. The germline gives CDR1 SGHTA, CDR2 FQGNSA. This CDR3 spans 17 amino acids. CDR3 protein: CASSLAHLGGMSSPLHF. The DNA of the CDR3 is TGTGCCAGCAGCTTAGCCCATCTTGGGGGTATGTCCTCACCCCTCCACTTT.

The chain has TRBV7-2 and TRBJ1-5; D gene uncertain. The CDR3 is 15 residues long. Trimming pared 1 base from V and 4 bases from J, leaving 11 bases between. CDR1 is SGHTA and CDR2 is FQGNSA in the germline V gene. CDR3: CASSLDVGGNQPQHF. CDR3 in DNA: TGTGCCAGCAGCTTAGACGTTGGTGGGAATCAGCCCCAGCATTTT.

The chain couples TRBV6-6 to TRBJ1-4; 8 nucleotides agree with TRBD1. In germline, CDR1 is MNHNY, CDR2 SVGAGI (reference sequence). With 6 bases clipped from V and 8 bases from J, the junction kept 5 bases outside the gene matches. The CDR3 is 13 residues long. CDR3 in DNA: TGTGCCAGCAGATGGACAGGGTTAGAAAAACTGTTTTTT. It translates to CASRWTGLEKLFF.

The chain uses TRBV10-3 and TRBJ2-5; D is undetermined. The length of the CDR3 is 11 residues. Per germline, CDR1 ENHRY and CDR2 SYGVKD. Trimming stripped 6 bases from V and 5 bases from J, with 7 bases between. CDR3 nucleotide sequence: TGTGCCATCAGGGAAGGGGAGACCCAGTACTTC. Protein product: CAIREGETQYF.

The gene calls are TRBV7-9 and TRBJ2-7; unclear D gene. CDR3 length: 13 amino acids. The V gene lost 5 bases and the J gene lost 2 bases, with 10 bases spanning the gap. CDR1 and CDR2 from the germline V gene are SEHNR and FQNEAQ (reference sequence). CDR3 coding DNA: TGTGCCAGCAGCAACACGGTAACCTACGAGCAGTACTTC. It is translated as CASSNTVTYEQYF.

The V gene is TRBV4-1, the J gene TRBJ1-5; D gene uncertain. V was clipped by 1 base and J by 7 bases, with 5 bases between them. This CDR3 has 12 amino acids. Per germline, CDR1 MGHRA and CDR2 YSYEKL. The CDR3 sequence: CASSQVGQPQHF. DNA for the CDR3: TGCGCCAGCAGCCAAGTGGGGCAGCCCCAGCATTTT.

The chain couples TRBV29-1 to TRBJ1-1, with a tentative D call TRBD1 (5 bases). V lost 6 bases and J lost 5, with 7 bases in between. Germline CDR1 and CDR2: SQVTM and ANQGSEA. This CDR3 is 10 amino acids long. In DNA form, the CDR3 reads TGCAGCGTACCAGGGACTGAAGCTTTCTTT. It specifies CSVPGTEAFF.

The chain employs TRBV4-1 and TRBJ2-7; the match to TRBD1 covers 8 bases. This CDR3 contains 15 residues. Germline V gene sequence: CDR1 MGHRA, CDR2 YSYEKL. The junction had 4 bases not matched to a gene; V was cut back by 3 bases and J by 0 bases. CDR3 protein: CASSQGQASSYEQYF. In DNA form, the CDR3 reads TGCGCCAGCAGCCAGGGACAGGCCAGCTCCTACGAGCAGTACTTC.

V and J are TRBV4-1 and TRBJ2-7, with a possible D match to TRBD2 (6 bases). Trimming cost V 3 bases and J 2 bases, with 20 bases left between them. Germline CDR1 reads MGHRA; CDR2 reads YSYEKL. There are 17 residues in the CDR3. The CDR3 region has the DNA TGCGCCAGCAGCCAGGAGGGGCGGGCAGTTATAACCTACGAGCAGTACTTC. Its translation is CASSQEGRAVITYEQYF.

This clone was recorded a few times. This sequence joins TRBV10-2 and TRBJ1-5, with a weak D call TRBD1 (6 bases). The CDR3 covers 16 residues. V lost 3 bases to trimming and J lost 0 bases, with 12 bases between them. CDR1 and CDR2 from the germline V gene are WSHSY and SAAADI. CDR3 sequence reads: CASSEGGPYSNQPQHF. CDR3 coding DNA: TGCGCCAGCAGTGAAGGGGGGCCGTATAGCAATCAGCCCCAGCATTTT.

V is TRBV9 and J is TRBJ2-3, with TRBD1 matching 11 bases. This CDR3 has 17 residues. CDR1 and CDR2 (germline): SGDLS, YYNGEE. The junction had 11 bases not matched to a gene; V was cut back by 3 bases and J by 5 bases. CDR3 nucleotides: TGTGCCAGCAGCGCTCCGGGACAGGGGGGGTTAGGAGATACGCAGTATTTT. Residues: CASSAPGQGGLGDTQYF.

The chain recombines TRBV5-8 with TRBJ2-1, with D tentatively TRBD2 (5 bases). With 0 bases removed from V and 8 bases from J, the gap between germline ends came to 18 bases. Germline V gives CDR1 SGHTS, CDR2 YDEGEE. This CDR3 is 16 amino acids long. The CDR3 protein is CASSLELSLTEDEQFF. As DNA, the CDR3 is TGTGCCAGCAGCTTGGAGCTTTCCTTAACGGAGGATGAGCAGTTCTTC.

This clone was seen a single time. The chain uses TRBV29-1 and TRBJ2-7; D unresolved. The CDR3 covers 13 residues. V lost 0 bases and J lost 0, with 6 bases in between. The germline gives CDR1 SQVTM, CDR2 ANQGSEA. This CDR3 is CSVEDSDSYEQYF. CDR3 nucleotide sequence: TGCAGCGTTGAAGACAGCGACTCCTACGAGCAGTACTTC.

This chain connects TRBV4-1 to TRBJ2-1; no clear D gene. Germline CDR1 MGHRA, CDR2 YSYEKL. The CDR3 extends over 12 amino acids. Trimming cost V 3 bases and J 9 bases, with 9 bases left between them. This CDR3 is CASSQLTGEQFF. The CDR3 DNA reads TGCGCCAGCAGCCAGCTTACGGGTGAGCAGTTCTTC.

The genes are TRBV7-9 and TRBJ2-3; D may be TRBD2 (6 bases). Trimming took 6 bases from V and 5 from J, leaving 18 bases between them. CDR3 length equals 15 residues. Germline V gives CDR1 SEHNR, CDR2 FQNEAQ (reference sequence). CDR3: CASRAGSLAKDTQYF. The DNA of the CDR3 is TGTGCCAGCAGGGCCGGGTCGCTAGCGAAAGATACGCAGTATTTT.

This sequence joins TRBV10-1 and TRBJ2-5; no clear D gene. This CDR3 comprises 12 residues. V was cut by 4 bases and J by 5 bases, with 8 bases left in between. Germline V gene data show CDR1 as WNHNN and CDR2 as SYGVQD (reference sequence). Here the CDR3 DNA reads TGCGCCAGCAGTGGGGTCGACGAGACCCAGTACTTC. Its protein product is CASSGVDETQYF.

The chain recombines TRBV11-2 with TRBJ1-1; the D is unclear. Trimming stripped 0 bases from V and 11 bases from J, with 16 bases between. CDR3 size: 14 residues. Per germline, CDR1 SGHAT and CDR2 FQNNGV. The CDR3: CASSLDPSQRKAFF. The DNA of the CDR3 is TGTGCCAGCAGCTTAGATCCCAGTCAAAGGAAGGCTTTCTTT.